A single sample gave rise to the 6 T cell receptor beta chains below, sequenced in a study of T-cell memory formation after mild COVID-19. MiXCR, applied by TCRdb to the 5' RACE reads, yields one record per CDR3 protein. Of around 370,000 distinct CDR3 sequences in the sample, roughly 21% were seen once. Input material: PBMCs or a T cell subset sorted from them (not recorded which). All receptors derive from an adult woman who had mild COVID-19 (a few samples of this study predate the infection). Cell type and time point are not known.

This clonotype has a single count. The rearrangement links TRBV5-1 to TRBJ2-1; maybe TRBD1 (5 bases). CDR3 length: 11 residues. CDR1 is SGHRS and CDR2 is YFSETQ in the germline V gene. Trimming removed 2 bases from V and 10 bases from J, with 7 bases in between. The CDR3 coding sequence is TGCGCCAGCAGCTTCCGGACAGAGCAGTTCTTC. It is translated as CASSFRTEQFF.

This chain joins TRBV5-6 and TRBJ1-2; no reliable D call. V was clipped by 4 bases and J by 4 bases, with 17 bases between them. The CDR3 is 15 residues long. In germline, CDR1 is SGHDT, CDR2 YYEEEE. This CDR3 is CASSAPGASGYGYTF. In nucleotides, the CDR3 is TGTGCCAGCAGCGCCCCAGGCGCTTCTGGCTATGGCTACACCTTC. Complete variable domain (other parts from reference TRBV5-6 and TRBJ1-2): DAGVTQSPTHLIKTRGQQVTLRCSPKSGHDTVSWYQQALGQGPQFIFQYYEEEERQRGNFPDRFSGHQFPNYSSELNVNALLLGDSALYLCASSAPGASGYGYTFGSGTRLTVV.

This clonotype was seen once. This sequence joins TRBV4-1 and TRBJ2-5; weak D call: TRBD1 (6 bases). Judging by the DNA end, TRBJ2-7 fits better; the J call may be wrong. Germline-derived CDR1 and CDR2 are MGHRA and YSYEKL. This CDR3 is 14 amino acids long. This CDR3 reads CASSRQRGDNEQYF. The DNA for the CDR3 is TGCGCCAGCAGCCGTCAAAGAGGGGACAACGAGCAGTACTTC.

V usage is TRBV10-3 and J usage is TRBJ2-1; a weak D match, TRBD2 (6 bases). This CDR3 has 14 residues. CDR1 ENHRY and CDR2 SYGVKD come from the germline V gene. Between the trimmed V and J ends, which lost 2 bases and 7 bases, there was a span of 12 bases. This CDR3 reads CAISEKLGRNEQFF. The CDR3 DNA reads TGTGCCATCAGTGAGAAGTTGGGGAGGAATGAGCAGTTCTTC.

The chain joins TRBV20-1 to TRBJ1-1, with D possibly being TRBD1 (6 bases). The CDR3 is 15 amino acids. Trimming removed 3 bases at V and 1 base at J, with 15 bases between. In germline, CDR1 is DFQATT, CDR2 SNEGSKA (reference sequence). CDR3 sequence (DNA): TGCAGTGCTAGTGGGGCGGGACACGCGAACACTGAAGCTTTCTTT. Its protein is CSASGAGHANTEAFF.

This chain joins TRBV10-3 and TRBJ1-6, with D tentatively TRBD1 (6 bases). CDR3 length: 13 residues. V was cut by 7 bases and J by 10 bases, with 14 bases left in between. Germline CDR1 ENHRY, CDR2 SYGVKD. CDR3 sequence (DNA): TGTGCCATCAAGGGGGACGGTAGGTCACCCCTCCACTTT. It codes for CAIKGDGRSPLHF.